Sequencing of this T cell receptor (beta chain) was carried out in a study of patients and donors after allogeneic stem cell transplantation. The table lists this clonotype with many counts. TCRdb redid the calling of the RT-PCR reads with MiXCR, one entry per CDR3 protein. The table lists 6,800 or so distinct CDR3 sequences, about an eighth of them singletons. CDR1 is KGHSH and CDR2 is LQKENI in the germline V gene. Trimming pared 2 bases from V and 6 bases from J, leaving 8 bases between. The CDR3 spans 13 residues. This TCR came from a human donor who was either an allogeneic HSCT recipient or a stem cell or donor lymphocyte infusion donor (not recorded which). It is not recorded whose cells these are; they may come from a transplant donor. This chain links TRBV18 with TRBJ2-4; tentative D call: TRBD1 (6 bases). Sequencing was carried out using blood, either unsorted or a sorted T cell fraction (not recorded which). The CDR3 spells CASSPGGLNIQYF. The CDR3 DNA reads TGTGCCAGCTCACCAGGGGGCCTAAACATTCAGTACTTC.